The sequence of this TCR beta chain was determined in a study of OX40 agonist ivuxolimab in advanced cancers. At the level of the whole study: Ivuxolimab was a fully human IgG2 agonistic monoclonal antibody targeting the costimulatory receptor OX40 (CD134). Intravenous ivuxolimab was administered to patients every 2 weeks at six dose levels: 0.01, 0.1, 0.3, 1.5, 3 and 10 mg/kg. Peripheral TCRbeta sequencing aimed to test whether ivuxolimab altered TCR sequence diversity and caused clonal T-cell expansion. The dose-escalation cohort was over 70% male with a mean age of 60 years, ranging from roughly 23 to 85. Partial responses occurred in three dose-escalation patients: two with cutaneous melanoma and one with hepatocellular carcinoma. The paper covers the monotherapy dose-escalation part of the phase I ivuxolimab trial, which included N ≈ 57 patients. Patients were allowed to have had prior anti-PD-1, anti-PD-L1 or anti-CTLA-4 therapy, and 40% of the dose-escalation patients had been treated with checkpoint inhibitors. Of the approximately 50 dose-escalation patients, hepatocellular carcinoma was present in about 20, melanoma in around 15, renal cell carcinoma in 9 and head and neck cancer in 9.

Overall study results and their limits: Clonal expansion of both CD4+ and CD8+ blood T cells was observed from baseline to week 6 at doses 0.1 to 3.0 mg/kg. On average, CD8+ T cells showed more expanded clones than CD4+ T cells after ivuxolimab. Low levels of normalized T-cell clonal expansion were also seen in some nonresponding patients. Antigen specificity was not determined for the clonally expanded peripheral T cells. Partial responders in the 0.1-3.0 mg/kg groups had among the lowest normalized peripheral clonal expansion, especially among CD8+ T cells.

The trim is 0 bases for V and 4 bases for J, with a gap of 17 bases between the germline ends. The CDR1 and CDR2 encoded by the germline V gene are SGDLS and YYNGEE. From cysteine to phenylalanine, the CDR3 is 17 amino acids long. Just the 51-base CDR3 DNA is kept, in frame starting at base 1. Genomic DNA was extracted from sorted cells for sequencing of the TCRbeta CDR3 region. The immunoSEQ Assay was used to sequence the TCRbeta CDR3 regions. Held by TCRdb, this immuneACCESS table contains in-frame sequences only and omits some clones. Under half of the omission traces to an unresolved V gene where checked; the cause of the rest is unknown. Across this sample there are approximately 83,000 clones, with 81% seen only once. Over 3.5% of the sample belongs to the ten largest clones. In the case of this clone: Its cognate antigen has yet to be identified. Base qualities are missing; no much larger clone stands one base away.

Patients with autoimmune disease history or receiving systemic immunosuppression were excluded from the trial. In every dose cohort, peripheral blood was drawn for TCR sequencing at baseline, cycle 4 day 1, and cycle 7 day 1. Samples were obtained from an open-label, multicenter, first-in-human phase I dose-escalation trial of ivuxolimab. Adults with locally advanced or metastatic melanoma, renal cell, hepatocellular, or head and neck squamous cell carcinoma were enrolled in the trial. Before TCR sequencing, CD4+ T cells and CD8+ T cells were sorted from peripheral blood as separate populations. The source material was CD4+ or CD8+ T cells sorted from blood, sampled in a trial of the OX40 agonist ivuxolimab. The chain is encoded by TRBV9 joined to TRBJ2-1, with no confident D gene call. The receptor comes from an adult with an advanced solid tumor such as melanoma, head and neck, liver or kidney cancer. At the DNA level, the sequence is TGTGCCAGCAGCGTAGGGTTTGGGGTTTTGGGGTACAATGAGCAGTTCTTC. Its protein product is CASSVGFGVLGYNEQFF.